Given below is one TCR beta chain in context. The antigen remains undetermined. Sequenced by immunoSEQ multiplex PCR; TCRdb stores in-frame clones only, minus some. The repertoire table contains under 35,000 clones. Dot-blot hybridization genotyped cervical HPV amplified with MY09/MY11 PCR. This sample is part of a study of T cells in women clearing cervical HPV infection. Study details: Donors had HPV16-related CIN3 or worse; 2 had invasive cancer. Blood came at first lesion visit for cases, post-clearance for controls.

Study-wide results and limits: Richness differences could reflect unmeasured T-cell content per sample.

The sequenced material came from blood buffy coat. The receptor was isolated from a woman aged 18-70 years with a cervical HPV16 infection that either progressed to CIN3+ or cleared (not recorded which).

CDR3 DNA (partial): TGTGCCAGCTCACCCCCGGGTTACCAAGAGACC. Residues: CASSPPGYQET. The whole CDR3 protein reads CASSPPGYQETQYF. The J gene is TRBJ2-5, the V gene TRBV18; no clear D gene. The DNA ends 3 residues before the CDR3 does, and the rest of the CDR3 is filled in from the germline J gene. Germline V lookup: CDR1 KGHSH, CDR2 LQKENI. V lost 3 bases and J lost 0, with 8 bases in between. This CDR3 contains 14 residues.